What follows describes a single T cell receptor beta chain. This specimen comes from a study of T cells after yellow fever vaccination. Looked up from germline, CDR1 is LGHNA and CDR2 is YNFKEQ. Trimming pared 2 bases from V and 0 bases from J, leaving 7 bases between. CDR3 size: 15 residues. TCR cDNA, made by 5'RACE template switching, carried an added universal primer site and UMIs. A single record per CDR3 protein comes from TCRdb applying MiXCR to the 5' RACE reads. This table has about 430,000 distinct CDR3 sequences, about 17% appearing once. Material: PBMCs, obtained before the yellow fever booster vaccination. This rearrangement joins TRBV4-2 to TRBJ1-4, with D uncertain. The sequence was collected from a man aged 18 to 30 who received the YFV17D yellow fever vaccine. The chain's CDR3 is CASSQLGSTNEKLFF. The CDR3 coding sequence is TGTGCCAGCAGCCAATTGGGGTCAACTAATGAAAAACTGTTTTTT.